These T cell receptor beta chains were read from a single sample in a study of neoadjuvant nivolumab and ipilimumab in lung cancer. Only in-frame clones appear in the TCRdb table, and some are missing; sequencing was by immunoSEQ multiplex PCR. The repertoire holds over 25,000 clones, with roughly 76% as singletons. The sample in question was tumor tissue, obtained after neoadjuvant nivolumab, alone or with ipilimumab, at or shortly before surgery. The receptors originated from an adult with non-small cell lung cancer. Both conserved end residues are part of each CDR3. D genes are given only for firm matches. Clone size is given for some rows only: seen once, a few or many times, or a class if the clone is expanded.

V	size	J	D	CDR3	DNA
TRBV5-4	NA	TRBJ2-5	NA	CASSNPGTQNRGETQYF	TGTGCCAGCAGCAATCCCGGGACGCAGAACCGAGGGGAGACCCAGTACTTC
TRBV11-2	NA	TRBJ1-1	NA	CASSLVPVLGREAFF	TGTGCCAGCAGCTTAGTCCCCGTTCTGGGCCGTGAAGCTTTCTTT
TRBV4-1	NA	TRBJ1-2	TRBD1	CASSQVGTGEVGYTF	TGCGCCAGCAGCCAAGTCGGGACAGGGGAAGTCGGCTACACCTTC
TRBV2	NA	TRBJ1-4	NA	CASSLASGKLFF	TGTGCCAGCAGCTTGGCCAGTGGAAAACTGTTTTTT
TRBV5-6	NA	TRBJ1-2	TRBD1	CASSSPGQSNYGYTF	TGTGCCAGCAGCTCCCCGGGACAGAGTAACTATGGCTACACCTTC
TRBV6-1	NA	TRBJ2-7	TRBD1	CASSTGTGISYEQYF	TGTGCCAGCAGCACCGGGACAGGGATCTCCTACGAGCAGTACTTC
TRBV5-6	NA	TRBJ1-2	NA	CASSTPGEEGSYGYTF	TGTGCCAGCAGCACCCCCGGGGAGGAGGGTTCCTATGGCTACACCTTC
TRBV30	NA	TRBJ2-5	TRBD1	CAWSRTGQETQYF	TGTGCCTGGAGTCGGACAGGGCAAGAGACCCAGTACTTC
TRBV12-2	NA	TRBJ2-2	NA	CASRFGDRGLNTGELFF	TGTGCAAGTCGCTTTGGGGACAGAGGATTGAACACCGGGGAGCTGTTTTTT
TRBV6-5	once	TRBJ1-1	NA	CASKHKGTTEAFF	TGTGCCAGCAAGCATAAGGGTACCACTGAAGCTTTCTTT
TRBV5-1	NA	TRBJ2-7	TRBD1	CASSIGQGPYEQYF	TGCGCCAGCAGCATAGGACAGGGCCCCTACGAGCAGTACTTC
TRBV6-6	NA	TRBJ2-1	NA	CASSPELGGLSGEQFF	TGTGCCAGCAGTCCCGAACTTGGGGGGCTTTCCGGTGAGCAGTTCTTC
TRBV6-9	NA	TRBJ2-3	NA	CASSYSQGAVGTDTQYF	TGTGCCAGCAGTTATTCACAGGGTGCGGTCGGCACAGATACGCAGTATTTT
TRBV5-3	NA	TRBJ1-5	TRBD1	CARSRTGAFSNQPQHF	TGTGCCAGAAGCCGCACAGGGGCATTTAGCAATCAGCCCCAGCATTTT
TRBV18	NA	TRBJ2-3	NA	CASSPPGGDTQYF	TGTGCCAGCTCACCTCCGGGGGGCGATACGCAGTATTTT
TRBV6-1	NA	TRBJ1-1	TRBD1	CASSAQTGIAEAFF	TGTGCCAGCAGTGCCCAGACAGGGATCGCTGAAGCTTTCTTT
TRBV13	NA	TRBJ1-2	NA	CASSERQGQDGYTF	TGTGCCAGCAGCGAAAGGCAGGGGCAGGATGGCTACACCTTC
TRBV5-4	NA	TRBJ2-1	NA	CASSPSSGSYNEQFF	TGTGCCAGCAGCCCGAGTAGCGGCTCCTACAATGAGCAGTTCTTC
TRBV5-4	NA	TRBJ2-3	NA	CASSLKRLSPDTQYF	TGTGCCAGCAGCTTGAAGAGACTTTCCCCAGATACGCAGTATTTT
TRBV30	few	TRBJ1-4	NA	CAWRSGYEKLFF	TGTGCCTGGAGGTCAGGCTATGAAAAACTGTTTTTT